This T cell receptor beta chain was obtained from a study of blood T cell repertoires in COVID-19. The germline V and J ends were trimmed by 6 bases and 0 bases, with 13 bases remaining between them. The CDR3 consists of 15 residues. Looked up from germline, CDR1 is SEHNR and CDR2 is FQNEAQ (reference sequence). Profiled with immunoSEQ multiplex PCR; TCRdb holds only in-frame clones, not every one. This table holds 450,000 to 600,000 clones, roughly 90% found once. Sequencing used PBMCs or T cells enriched from blood (not recorded which). This TCR was recovered from a woman between 18 and 29 years old who had recovered from COVID-19. The chain uses TRBV7-9 and TRBJ2-3; perhaps TRBD2 as D (5 bases). CDR3 region: CASRSGFGSTDTQYF. The CDR3 coding sequence is TGTGCCAGCAGGTCGGGGTTTGGGAGCACAGATACGCAGTATTTT. The whole variable domain, remainder taken from reference TRBV7-9 and TRBJ2-3, is DTGVSQNPRHKITKRGQNVTFRCDPISEHNRLYWYRQTLGQGPEFLTYFQNEAQLEKSRLLSDRFSAERPKGSFSTLEIQRTEQGDSAMYLCASRSGFGSTDTQYFGPGTRLTVL.